This entry lists 21 T cell receptor beta chains sequenced from one sample in a study of shared clonotypes between healthy human individuals. TCRdb keeps only in-frame clones here, not all; method: immunoSEQ multiplex PCR. The sample holds 2 million to 3 million clones; 93% are singletons and the top ten take about 0.39%. Sequenced material: naive CD4+ T cells from PBMCs. Subset: CD45RA+ positively selected. These receptors were taken from a man younger than 35 in good health. Some clones in this sample may be carry-over from other donors' samples.

The chain's CDR3 is CASSPVGGSANTGELFF. In nucleotides, the CDR3 is TGTGCCAGCAGCCCCGTCGGGGGATCTGCGAACACCGGGGAGCTGTTTTTT. V and J are TRBV7-6 and TRBJ2-2, with D tentatively TRBD2 (6 bases). The CDR3 is 17 residues long. Germline V CDR1 and CDR2: SGHVS, FNYEAQ. V was pared by 5 bases and J by 0 bases, with 16 bases between.

J is TRBJ1-4 and V is TRBV6-5, with a possible D match to TRBD1 (6 bases). Trimming stripped 2 bases from V and 3 bases from J, with 10 bases between. Germline lookup yields CDR1 MNHEY and CDR2 SVGAGI. This CDR3 has 15 amino acids. CDR3 loop: CASSYGGRPNEKLFF. As DNA, the CDR3 is TGTGCCAGCAGTTACGGGGGCAGACCTAATGAAAAACTGTTTTTT.

The chain uses TRBV7-2 and TRBJ1-1, with 11 bases identical to TRBD1. The CDR3 consists of 17 residues. In germline, CDR1 is SGHTA, CDR2 FQGNSA. With 1 base clipped from V and 2 bases from J, the junction kept 6 bases outside the gene matches. The CDR3 bases are TGTGCCAGCAGCTTAGGTCCGGGACAGGGGGATAACACTGAAGCTTTCTTT. Translating it yields CASSLGPGQGDNTEAFF.

The chain joins TRBV14 to TRBJ1-3; a possible D gene is TRBD1 (5 bases). The length of the CDR3 is 13 residues. V was trimmed by 8 bases and J by 2 bases, leaving 10 bases between them. Germline loops: CDR1 SGHDN, CDR2 FVKESK. CDR3 residues: CASSWGPGNTIYF. CDR3 nucleotides: TGTGCCAGCTCATGGGGACCTGGAAACACCATATATTTT.

V is TRBV29-1 and J is TRBJ2-5; possible D gene TRBD2, 6 bases. Trimming pared 6 bases from V and 1 base from J, leaving 18 bases between. Germline V gene lookup returns CDR1 SQVTM and CDR2 ANQGSEA. There are 15 residues in the CDR3. The CDR3 loop reads CSVQFGPGLQETQYF. The CDR3 nucleotides read TGCAGCGTCCAATTCGGACCGGGACTCCAAGAGACCCAGTACTTC. The full variable domain, in which reference TRBV29-1 and TRBJ2-5 provide the parts outside the CDR3, is SAVISQKPSRDICQRGTSLTIQCQVDSQVTMMFWYRQQPGQSLTLIATANQGSEATYESGFVIDKFPISRPNLTFSTLTVSNMSPEDSSIYLCSVQFGPGLQETQYFGPGTRLLVL.

The CDR3 DNA is TGTGCCAGCAGCCCTTCGGGGGGGGCGCTTGCCGAGCAGTACTTC. This sequence encodes CASSPSGGALAEQYF. This chain connects TRBV7-3 to TRBJ2-7; 8 bases agree with TRBD2. The ends lost 5 bases at V and 6 bases at J; junction bases unmatched: 12. The CDR3 spans 15 residues. Germline V gene data show CDR1 as SGHTA and CDR2 as FQGTGA.

The chain links TRBV27 to TRBJ2-3; D is unclear. Germline V gene data show CDR1 as MNHEY and CDR2 as SMNVEV (reference sequence). The CDR3 length is 16 residues. V was shortened by 3 bases and J by 0 bases, with 13 bases between the two germline ends. CDR3 DNA: TGTGCCAGCAGTTTTCTCTCCGGGCTAAGCACAGATACGCAGTATTTT. It specifies CASSFLSGLSTDTQYF.

The chain combines TRBV5-8 with TRBJ1-2; D unresolved. The CDR3 contains 14 residues. V lost 4 bases and J 2 bases, leaving 12 bases between the germline ends. Germline-derived CDR1 and CDR2 are SGHTS and YDEGEE. CDR3 sequence: CASSPDGINYGYTF. The CDR3 region has the DNA TGTGCCAGCAGCCCGGACGGCATAAACTATGGCTACACCTTC.

Worth noting for this clone: Other DNA sequences in the sample encode the same CDR3. CDR3 DNA sequence: TGTGCCAGCAGCTTGGACAGGGGGGGAACTAATGAAAAACTGTTTTTT. Translation: CASSLDRGGTNEKLFF. The V gene is TRBV5-4, the J gene TRBJ1-4; 8 bases fit TRBD1. V was clipped by 0 bases and J by 1 base; unmatched bases: 2. The CDR3 consists of 16 residues. Germline V gives CDR1 SGHNT, CDR2 YYREEE (reference sequence).

The rearrangement links TRBV27 to TRBJ1-2; a possible D gene is TRBD1 (5 bases). Germline V gene data show CDR1 as MNHEY and CDR2 as SMNVEV (reference sequence). V was pared by 2 bases and J by 1 base, with 11 bases between. The CDR3 loop spans 15 amino acids. The CDR3 DNA reads as TGTGCCAGCAGTTTAGAGGGGCGGGGTAACTATGGCTACACCTTC. It codes for CASSLEGRGNYGYTF.

In its sample, this clone was seen once. The CDR3 loop is CASSLTQDTQYF. As DNA, the CDR3 is TGTGCCAGCAGCTTAACTCAAGATACGCAGTATTTT. V is TRBV7-3 and J is TRBJ2-3; D is unresolved. Per the germline V gene, CDR1 is SGHTA and CDR2 is FQGTGA. There are 12 residues in the CDR3. Trimming took 0 bases from V and 5 from J, leaving 3 bases between them. Full variable domain (remainder filled in from reference TRBV7-3 and TRBJ2-3): GAGVSQTPSNKVTEKGKYVELRCDPISGHTALYWYRQSLGQGPEFLIYFQGTGAADDSGLPNDRFFAVRPEGSVSTLKIQRTERGDSAVYLCASSLTQDTQYFGPGTRLTVL.

The genes are TRBV9 and TRBJ1-2; maybe TRBD1 (6 bases). The V gene lost 3 bases and the J gene lost 4 bases, with 22 bases spanning the gap. The germline V gene encodes CDR1 SGDLS and CDR2 YYNGEE. This CDR3 is built from 17 residues. The CDR3 DNA follows: TGTGCCAGCAGCGCCGACGGGGGGCACCGGATCTTCTATGGCTACACCTTC. This sequence encodes CASSADGGHRIFYGYTF.

The genes are TRBV7-6 and TRBJ2-5; 7 nucleotides line up with TRBD2. Trimming took 0 bases from V and 5 from J; bases not matched to a gene: 6. Looked up from germline, CDR1 is SGHVS and CDR2 is FNYEAQ. This CDR3 region has 15 residues. The CDR3 protein is CASSLAGGPGETQYF. The CDR3 coding sequence is TGTGCCAGCAGCTTAGCGGGAGGGCCGGGGGAGACCCAGTACTTC.

This rearrangement joins TRBV18 to TRBJ2-7; the D is unclear. CDR3 size: 12 residues. Germline V gene sequence: CDR1 KGHSH, CDR2 LQKENI. The V end was cut by 5 bases, the J end by 4 bases, with 9 bases between. CDR3 sequence (DNA): TGTGCCAGCTCAGGGCAGACGTACGAGCAGTACTTC. Translating it yields CASSGQTYEQYF.

The chain joins TRBV11-2 to TRBJ1-1; the D is unclear. V gave up 2 bases and J gave up 8 bases, with 9 bases separating them. This CDR3 spans 12 amino acids. Germline V gene lookup returns CDR1 SGHAT and CDR2 FQNNGV. CDR3 amino acids: CASSLQYGEAFF. The CDR3, as DNA: TGTGCCAGCAGCTTACAATATGGCGAAGCTTTCTTT.

J is TRBJ2-5 and V is TRBV19; the D is unclear. The V gene lost 1 base and the J gene lost 2 bases, with 8 bases spanning the gap. There are 14 residues in the CDR3. Germline lookup yields CDR1 LNHDA and CDR2 SQIVND (reference sequence). CDR3 residues: CASSIVGSQETQYF. As DNA, the CDR3 is TGTGCCAGTAGTATAGTGGGCAGTCAAGAGACCCAGTACTTC.

The CDR3 DNA reads TGTGCCAGCAGCCATCTAGCGGGAGGGCCGAATGAGCAGTTCTTC. Amino acids: CASSHLAGGPNEQFF. The V gene is TRBV7-2, the J gene TRBJ2-1, with 12 nucleotides matching TRBD2. CDR1 is SGHTA and CDR2 is FQGNSA in the germline V gene. V was clipped by 5 bases and J by 7 bases; unmatched bases: 6. CDR3 length: 15 amino acids.

The chain links TRBV2 to TRBJ2-7; D uncertain. V lost 5 bases to trimming and J lost 7 bases, with 15 bases between them. CDR3 length: 13 amino acids. The germline V gene has CDR1 SNHLY and CDR2 FYNNEI. CDR3 sequence (DNA): TGTGCCAGCAGTCGGGCCACACTGGGAGAGCAGTACTTC. Encoded protein: CASSRATLGEQYF.

Concerning this clone: Distinct nucleotide sequences in the sample also encode this CDR3. V is TRBV7-3 and J is TRBJ2-1; no firm D call. CDR3 size: 13 residues. V was trimmed by 5 bases and J by 1 base, leaving 6 bases between them. Germline V CDR1 and CDR2: SGHTA, FQGTGA. The CDR3 loop reads CASSISSYNEQFF. The CDR3, as DNA: TGTGCCAGCAGCATTAGTTCCTACAATGAGCAGTTCTTC.

The chain joins TRBV6-1 to TRBJ1-1; D uncertain. The CDR3 consists of 15 residues. Trimming removed 4 bases from V and 1 base from J, with 13 bases in between. Germline V lookup: CDR1 MNHNS, CDR2 SASEGT. CDR3 DNA sequence: TGTGCCAGCAGTGCAGGAAGCATCAGGAACACTGAAGCTTTCTTT. It codes for CASSAGSIRNTEAFF.

Here the CDR3 reads CASSPPGAGETQYF. The DNA of the CDR3 is TGTGCCAGCAGCCCTCCCGGAGCCGGGGAGACCCAGTACTTC. V is TRBV9 and J is TRBJ2-5; D remains unclear. The V end lost 4 bases, the J end lost 5 bases, and 15 bases lay between the germline ends. The CDR3 contains 14 residues. The V gene's germline CDR1 is SGDLS and CDR2 YYNGEE.